The 12 T cell receptor beta chains below all came from one sample that was sequenced in a study of tumor and adjacent non-tumor tissue in lung cancer. The library came from three nested PCR rounds adapted from ARM-PCR protocols. One entry per CDR3 protein results from TCRdb running MiXCR on the multiplex PCR reads. The table records fewer than 150,000 distinct CDR3 sequences, around two thirds of them present only once. This sample's RNA came from whole unsorted tissue. Sequenced sample: lung tumor tissue. These TCRs come from a man aged 55-75 years with small cell lung cancer.

A remark on this clonotype: This may be a read error, as it is one base from a much larger clone. V usage is TRBV12-3 or TRBV12-4 and J usage is TRBJ2-1; either TRBD1 or TRBD2 may supply D (5 bases each). This CDR3 contains 14 residues. CDR3 loop: CASSFLGVNNDQFF. The CDR3 DNA follows: TGTGCCAGCAGTTTCCTGGGGGTGAACAATGATCAGTTCTTC.

On this clonotype itself: One junction end does not reproduce the germline sequence, and a read error may be involved. The rearrangement links TRBV4-1 to TRBJ1-1, with D unclear. The length of the CDR3 is 16 residues. Germline V gene data show CDR1 as MGHRA and CDR2 as YSYEKL. The CDR3 loop is CASSQNLVVVNTEAFF. The DNA of the CDR3 is TGTGCCAGCAGCCAAAATCTAGTGGTGGTGAACACTGAAGCTTTCTTT.

Concerning this clonotype: The junction does not match germline at one end; this may be a read error. The rearrangement joins TRBV5-5 to TRBJ1-5, with 9 nucleotides matching TRBD1. Germline V CDR1 and CDR2: SGHKS, YYEKEE (reference sequence). The length of the CDR3 is 17 residues. CDR3 sequence (DNA): TGTGGCAGCAGCCCAATGGTCGGACAGGGGCGGTATCAGCCCCAGCATTTT. It encodes CGSSPMVGQGRYQPQHF.

This clonotype was detected ten times or more. The CDR3 sequence is CSVGSRTEAFF. CDR3 DNA sequence: TGCAGCGTGGGGTCGAGGACTGAAGCTTTCTTT. This rearrangement joins TRBV29-1 to TRBJ1-1, with D uncertain. This CDR3 is built from 11 residues. V was trimmed by 6 bases and J by 5 bases, leaving 10 bases between them. CDR1 and CDR2 from the germline V gene are SQVTM and ANQGSEA.

The CDR3 region has the DNA TGCGCCAGCAACCCCCAGGGGGGGACAGGAGAGACCCAGTACTTC. It translates to CASNPQGGTGETQYF. The chain links TRBV4-3 to TRBJ2-5; weak D call: TRBD1 (8 bases). V lost 7 bases, J lost 4 bases, and 19 bases lay in between. The CDR3 has 15 residues. Germline-derived CDR1 and CDR2 are LGHNA and YSLEER.

With regard to this clonotype: An end of the junction does not agree with germline; a read error may underlie this. The CDR3 is CSVGGTWGANIQYF. CDR3 bases: TGCAGCGTTGGGGGGACATGGGGCGCGAACATTCAATACTTC. The chain combines TRBV29-1 with TRBJ2-4, with TRBD1 as a possible D gene (6 bases). The CDR3 is 14 residues long. Germline values: CDR1 SQVTM, CDR2 ANQGSEA.

As regards this clonotype: A much larger clone lies a single base off, so this may be a read error. The J gene is TRBJ2-7, the V gene TRBV12-3 or TRBV12-4; D unresolved. This CDR3 comprises 13 residues. The CDR3 is CASSLGIEVGQNF. The CDR3 region has the DNA TGTGCCAGCAGTTTAGGAATAGAAGTAGGGCAGAACTTC.

Points on this clonotype: Mismatch with germline at one junction end may stem from a read error. The chain couples TRBV20-1 to TRBJ1-1; D unresolved. The germline V gene encodes CDR1 DFQATT and CDR2 SNEGSKA (reference sequence). There are 16 residues in the CDR3. The CDR3 DNA reads as TGCGGTGCTAGAGACCCCTCGTGGAGACCGAACACTGAAGCTTTCTTT. This gives the protein CGARDPSWRPNTEAFF.

Comment on this clonotype: Lacking the conserved final phenylalanine or tryptophan, this CDR3 likely reflects a read error. The chain has TRBV6-5 and TRBJ1-2; D gene unclear. V was cut by 2 bases and J by 11 bases, with 12 bases left in between. Germline V lookup: CDR1 MNHEY, CDR2 SVGAGI. The length of the CDR3 is 12 residues. The CDR3 is CASSYLGGGYTI. In DNA form, the CDR3 reads TGTGCCAGCAGTTACCTGGGCGGTGGTTACACCATC.

With regard to this clonotype: A read error may account for a junction end that differs from germline. The V and J genes are TRBV20-1 and TRBJ2-7, with D possibly matching TRBD2 (5 bases). The germline V gene encodes CDR1 DFQATT and CDR2 SNEGSKA (reference sequence). The CDR3 extends over 12 amino acids. The CDR3 DNA reads TGCAGTGCTAGGGGAGAGAGCTACGAGCAGCACTTC. Translating it yields CSARGESYEQHF.

The chain joins TRBV7-3 to TRBJ1-1; no reliable D call. Germline V gives CDR1 SGHTA, CDR2 FQGTGA. Trimming stripped 5 bases from V and 4 bases from J, with 11 bases between. CDR3 length: 13 amino acids. CDR3 in DNA: TGTGCCAGCAGCCACGGTGGAGTCACTGAAGCTTTCTTT. Residues: CASSHGGVTEAFF.

This clonotype was recorded once. Since a much larger clone is just one base distant, this may be a read error. The gene calls are TRBV6-1 and TRBJ1-2; TRBD1 aligns across 7 bases. The V and J ends lost 8 bases and 1 base, in that order; junction bases with no gene match: 7. This CDR3 has 14 amino acids. Germline CDR1 and CDR2: MNHNS and SASEGT. The CDR3 DNA sequence: TGTGCCAGCGGTGGACAGGCCGTTAACTATGGCTACACCTTC. This translates into CASGGQAVNYGYTF.